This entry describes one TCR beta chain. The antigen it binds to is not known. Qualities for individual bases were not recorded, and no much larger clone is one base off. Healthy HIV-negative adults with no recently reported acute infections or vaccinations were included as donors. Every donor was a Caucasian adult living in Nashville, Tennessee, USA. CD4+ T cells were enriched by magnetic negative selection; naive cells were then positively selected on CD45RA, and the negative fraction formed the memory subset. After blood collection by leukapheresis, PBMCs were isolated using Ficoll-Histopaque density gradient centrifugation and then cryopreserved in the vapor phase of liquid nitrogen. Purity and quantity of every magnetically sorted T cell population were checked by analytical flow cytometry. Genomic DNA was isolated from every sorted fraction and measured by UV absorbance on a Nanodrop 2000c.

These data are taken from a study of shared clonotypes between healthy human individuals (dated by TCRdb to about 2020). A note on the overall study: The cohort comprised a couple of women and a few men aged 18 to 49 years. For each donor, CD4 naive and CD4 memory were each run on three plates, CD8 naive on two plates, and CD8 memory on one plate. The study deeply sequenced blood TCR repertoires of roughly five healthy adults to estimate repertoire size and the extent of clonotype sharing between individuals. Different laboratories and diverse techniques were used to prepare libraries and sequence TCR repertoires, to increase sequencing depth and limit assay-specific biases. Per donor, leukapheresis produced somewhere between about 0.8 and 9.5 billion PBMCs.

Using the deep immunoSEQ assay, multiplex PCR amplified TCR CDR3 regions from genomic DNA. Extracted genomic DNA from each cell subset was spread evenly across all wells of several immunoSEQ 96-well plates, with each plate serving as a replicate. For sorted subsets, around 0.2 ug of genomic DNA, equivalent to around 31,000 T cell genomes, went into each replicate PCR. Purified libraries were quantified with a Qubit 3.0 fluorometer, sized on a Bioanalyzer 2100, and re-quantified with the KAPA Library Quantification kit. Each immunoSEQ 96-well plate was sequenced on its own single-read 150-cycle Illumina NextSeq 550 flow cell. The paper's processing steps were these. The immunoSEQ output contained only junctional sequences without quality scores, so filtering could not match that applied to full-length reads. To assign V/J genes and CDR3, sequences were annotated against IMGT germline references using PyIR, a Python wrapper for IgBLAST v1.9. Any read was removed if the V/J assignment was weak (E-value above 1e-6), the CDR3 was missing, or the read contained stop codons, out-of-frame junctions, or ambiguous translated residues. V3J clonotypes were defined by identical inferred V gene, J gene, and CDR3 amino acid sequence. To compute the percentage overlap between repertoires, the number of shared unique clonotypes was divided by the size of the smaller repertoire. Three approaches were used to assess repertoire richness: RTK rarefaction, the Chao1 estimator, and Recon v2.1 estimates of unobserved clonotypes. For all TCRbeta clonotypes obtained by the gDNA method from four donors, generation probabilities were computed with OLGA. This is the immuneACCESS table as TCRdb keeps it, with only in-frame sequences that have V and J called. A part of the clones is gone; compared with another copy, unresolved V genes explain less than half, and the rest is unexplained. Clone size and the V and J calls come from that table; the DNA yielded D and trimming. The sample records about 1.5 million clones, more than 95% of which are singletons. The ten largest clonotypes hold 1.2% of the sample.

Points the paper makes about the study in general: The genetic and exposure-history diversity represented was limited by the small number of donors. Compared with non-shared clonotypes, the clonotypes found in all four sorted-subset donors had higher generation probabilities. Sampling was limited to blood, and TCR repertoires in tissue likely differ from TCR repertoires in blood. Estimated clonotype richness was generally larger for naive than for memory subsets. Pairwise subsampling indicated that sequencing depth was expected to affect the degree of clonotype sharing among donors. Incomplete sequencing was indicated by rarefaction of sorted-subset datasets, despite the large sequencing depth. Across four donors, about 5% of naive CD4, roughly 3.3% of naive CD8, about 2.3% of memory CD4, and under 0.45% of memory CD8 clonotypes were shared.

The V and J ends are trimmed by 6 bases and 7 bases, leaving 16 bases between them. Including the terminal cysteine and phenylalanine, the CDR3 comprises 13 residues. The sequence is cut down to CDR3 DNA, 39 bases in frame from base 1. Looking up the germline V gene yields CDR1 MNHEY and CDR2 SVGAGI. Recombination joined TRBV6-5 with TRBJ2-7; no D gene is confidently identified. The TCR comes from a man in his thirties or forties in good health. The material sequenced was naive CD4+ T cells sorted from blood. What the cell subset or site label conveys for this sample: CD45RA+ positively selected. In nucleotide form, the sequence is TGTGCCAGCAGCAGAGTTGGAGTACGTGAGCAGTACTTC. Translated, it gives CASSRVGVREQYF.